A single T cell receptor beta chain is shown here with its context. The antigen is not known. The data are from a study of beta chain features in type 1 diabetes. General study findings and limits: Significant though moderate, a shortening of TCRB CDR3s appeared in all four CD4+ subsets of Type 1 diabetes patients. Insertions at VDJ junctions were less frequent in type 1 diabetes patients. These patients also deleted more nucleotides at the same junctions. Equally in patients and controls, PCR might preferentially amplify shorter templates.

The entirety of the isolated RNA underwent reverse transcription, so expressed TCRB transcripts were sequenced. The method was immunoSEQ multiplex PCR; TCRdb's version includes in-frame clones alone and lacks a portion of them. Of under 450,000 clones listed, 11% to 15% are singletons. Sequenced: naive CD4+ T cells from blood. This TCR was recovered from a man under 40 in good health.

Written as DNA, the CDR3 is TGTGCCAGCAGTGAGTACCCCGGGGAGCTGTTTTTT. Its translation: CASSEYPGELFF. The V call is TRBV2, the J call TRBJ2-2; D is unresolved. The V end was cut by 3 bases, the J end by 6 bases, with 5 bases between. Germline CDR1 and CDR2: SNHLY and FYNNEI. CDR3 length equals 12 residues. Using reference TRBV2 and TRBJ2-2 for the parts outside the CDR3, the full variable domain is EPEVTQTPSHQVTQMGQEVILRCVPISNHLYFYWYRQILGQKVEFLVSFYNNEISEKSEIFDDQFSVERPDGSNFTLKIRSTKLEDSAMYFCASSEYPGELFFGEGSRLTVL.